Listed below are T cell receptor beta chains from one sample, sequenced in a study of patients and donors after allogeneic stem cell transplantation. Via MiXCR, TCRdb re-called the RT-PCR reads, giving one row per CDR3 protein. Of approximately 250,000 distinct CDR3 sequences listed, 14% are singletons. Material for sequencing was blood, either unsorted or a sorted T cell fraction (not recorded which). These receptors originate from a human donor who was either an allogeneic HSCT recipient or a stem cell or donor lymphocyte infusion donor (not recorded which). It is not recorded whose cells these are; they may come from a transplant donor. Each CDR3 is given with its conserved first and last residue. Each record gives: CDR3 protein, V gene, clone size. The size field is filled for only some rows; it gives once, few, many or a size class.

CDR3: CASGQGLTGELFF
V: TRBV6-1
size: -

CDR3: CASSQELALGGDEQFF
V: TRBV4-3
size: many

CDR3: CASSLRKGSSEAFF
V: TRBV5-8
size: many

CDR3: CASSWDRGILSGELFF
V: TRBV12-3/TRBV12-4
size: many

CDR3: CASTPRGGGGELFF
V: TRBV5-1
size: few

CDR3: CASSLSRGRDEQFF
V: TRBV7-2
size: few

CDR3: CASSSSSSGRRGGANVLTF
V: TRBV12-3/TRBV12-4
size: few

CDR3: CASGLGGSGETQYF
V: TRBV12-5
size: many

CDR3: CASSAGGVGEKLFF
V: TRBV4-2
size: many

CDR3: CASSLQNAQGQALGYTF
V: TRBV4-3
size: -

CDR3: CSARNPGGTDEQYF
V: TRBV20-1
size: -

CDR3: CASRGLGNEQFF
V: TRBV19
size: few

CDR3: CASSYGHGTGMNTEAFF
V: TRBV6-5
size: few

CDR3: CSEKGRGSYEQYF
V: TRBV20-1
size: -

CDR3: CASSPRASRDTEAFF
V: TRBV5-4
size: few

CDR3: CSVTPGASIEQYF
V: TRBV29-1
size: few

CDR3: CSAFGGQGYGYTF
V: TRBV29-1
size: many

CDR3: CASSERGKNYGYTF
V: TRBV2
size: few

CDR3: CASSESRGVGTGELFF
V: TRBV10-2
size: -

CDR3: CASSPRDNRSPTNYGYTF
V: TRBV7-8
size: -

CDR3: CSAMGGTTPAQYF
V: TRBV20-1
size: -

CDR3: CASSHLGGHNSYEQYF
V: TRBV5-1
size: many

CDR3: CASRMDVDYEQYF
V: TRBV5-4
size: many

CDR3: CASSPTGGGGTDTQYF
V: TRBV7-3
size: -

CDR3: CASSFRDRVDEQYF
V: TRBV5-5
size: many

CDR3: CASSFIRVSANTGELFF
V: TRBV7-2
size: few

CDR3: CASSRAGGTGELFF
V: TRBV7-3
size: -

CDR3: CASSQEPAGGQAEQFF
V: TRBV4-1
size: few

CDR3: CASSFGQGVEKLFF
V: TRBV5-6
size: many

CDR3: CASSQLLGMAYEQYF
V: TRBV4-1
size: few

CDR3: CASSEGLAFTGTQYF
V: TRBV2
size: -

CDR3: CASSPMTGTSNTEAFF
V: TRBV5-1
size: medium-sized

CDR3: CSAREGDRRNYGYTF
V: TRBV20-1
size: -

CDR3: CASSFEQDLIPLHF
V: TRBV5-6
size: -

CDR3: CASSLDAHYQPQHF
V: TRBV7-2
size: few

CDR3: CASSQGDVGLWTQYF
V: TRBV3-1
size: few

CDR3: CASSPTSGRDTQYF
V: TRBV5-1
size: few

CDR3: CSAMTSGGTDTQYF
V: TRBV29-1
size: few

CDR3: CASRPHSGSVSGANVLTF
V: TRBV6-2/TRBV6-3
size: few

CDR3: CSATDRVAIYGYTF
V: TRBV20-1
size: few

CDR3: CASSERWKEKLFF
V: TRBV25-1
size: -

CDR3: CASSQTTVSYEQYF
V: TRBV3-1
size: many

CDR3: CASSQETGATNEKLFF
V: TRBV4-3
size: few

CDR3: CASTDTQYF
V: TRBV2
size: many

CDR3: CASGLARSDGYTF
V: TRBV5-5
size: -

CDR3: CASSLKGTLHF
V: TRBV12-3/TRBV12-4
size: many

CDR3: CASSFTGGGEAFF
V: TRBV6-5
size: few

CDR3: CASRTKTGNTGELFF
V: TRBV12-3/TRBV12-4
size: many

CDR3: CASSSGQTQETQYF
V: TRBV6-5
size: -

CDR3: CASSFSQGGSTDTQYF
V: TRBV6-5
size: -

CDR3: CASSIDSLGLAGAYEQYF
V: TRBV19
size: few

CDR3: CASSFPYRDRGNKQYF
V: TRBV7-9
size: few

CDR3: CASKNTGGTYNSPLHF
V: TRBV12-3/TRBV12-4
size: few